This entry is about one T cell receptor (beta chain). Its antigen is as yet unknown. This entry comes from a study of glioma-infiltrating T cells after dendritic cell vaccination. In the study overall: Samples are from glioblastoma patients in Phase I and II dendritic cell vaccine trials. Dendritic cells derived from monocytes and pulsed with autologous tumor lysate formed the vaccine. Whole-study results and caveats: Higher pretreatment TIL content predicted longer progression-free time and survival.

CDR1 is LGHNT and CDR2 is FRNRAP in the germline V gene. This CDR3 contains 14 residues. V lost 0 bases and J 1 base, leaving 6 bases between the germline ends. Time point noted: after dendritic cell vaccination, including at tumor progression/relapse. Sequencing was performed with immunoSEQ multiplex PCR; in TCRdb, only in-frame clones are kept and a portion is missing. This sample has almost 90,000 clones, with around four fifths found just once. The chain has TRBV12-5 and TRBJ1-1, with a possible D match to TRBD1 (5 bases). The specimen comprised blood, sampled after dendritic cell vaccination. The sequence derives from a human donor with glioblastoma. This CDR3 reads CASGLVTGNTEAFF. In DNA form, the CDR3 reads TGTGCTAGTGGTTTGGTAACAGGGAACACTGAAGCTTTCTTT.